This T cell receptor (beta chain) was identified in a study of blood T cell repertoires in COVID-19. Turning to the study itself: From the United States, Italy and Spain came samples of acute and convalescent COVID-19. From T cells, B-cell-depleted T cells, or PBMCs came the material, which was cDNA or gDNA.

Original analysis: Amplification with reference gene primers provided the estimates of nucleated cell counts. Repertoires were generated with immunoSEQ multiplex PCR, while TCRdb's copy carries only in-frame clones and drops some. V and J calls and clone size follow that table, whereas D and trimming were derived from the DNA. The sample includes over 300,000 clones, roughly 90% of them seen just once. Trimming pared 5 bases from V and 1 base from J, leaving 17 bases between. This CDR3 is 16 amino acids long. From germline, CDR1 is MDHEN and CDR2 SYDVKM. The sample comprised peripheral blood. The receptor's source is a young man with active or convalescent COVID-19. V usage is TRBV28 and J usage is TRBJ1-1, with D tentatively TRBD1 (5 bases). CDR3: CASSRSDSFWNTEAFF. In DNA form, the CDR3 reads TGTGCCAGCAGTAGGTCCGACAGCTTTTGGAACACTGAAGCTTTCTTT.